This note documents a single T cell receptor beta chain sequence. This specimen comes from a study of blood T cell repertoires in COVID-19. Study-wide context: Both acute and convalescent COVID-19 samples were obtained from the United States, Italy and Spain.

V was clipped by 5 bases and J by 2 bases; unmatched bases: 11. The CDR3 has 18 amino acids. Germline V gene lookup returns CDR1 SEHNR and CDR2 FQNEAQ (reference sequence). TCRdb's copy holds only in-frame clones and misses some; the assay was immunoSEQ multiplex PCR. The sample holds 140,000 or so clones; roughly 84% are singletons and the top ten take 8.5% to 9%. Patients in Seattle were enrolled during active infection, then followed longitudinally. The J gene is TRBJ2-1, the V gene TRBV7-9; 11 bases are shared with TRBD2. This sequence originates from a man younger than 45 with COVID-19, enrolled during active disease. The sample consisted of peripheral blood. In nucleotides, the CDR3 is TGTGCCAGCAGCGTTGGGACTAGCGGAGATCGAGCCTACAATGAGCAGTTCTTC. Protein product: CASSVGTSGDRAYNEQFF.